This TCR beta chain came from a study of Ad26.COV2.S vaccination and SARS-CoV-2 variants. Treatment: some 20 received Ad26.COV2.S at low or high dose, single or two shots; a few received placebo; per-sample allocation not given. It was on day 63 after the first vaccine or placebo injection that samples were taken. TCRdb keeps only in-frame clones here, not all; method: immunoSEQ multiplex PCR. The sample carries 300,000 to 500,000 clones, around 85% recorded once. Trimming removed 5 bases at V and 1 base at J, with 8 bases between. The CDR3 length is 13 residues. Germline V lookup: CDR1 WNHNN, CDR2 SYGVQD (reference sequence).

This TCR came from a person aged 18-65 years who received the Ad26.COV2.S COVID-19 vaccine or a placebo. The chain has TRBV10-1 and TRBJ1-1; D not resolved. The sequencing here drew on peripheral blood, taken in a trial of Ad26.COV2.S vaccine versus placebo. CDR3 loop: CASSLPGNTEAFF. In DNA form, the CDR3 reads TGCGCCAGCAGTCTCCCAGGGAACACTGAAGCTTTCTTT.